The clone carrying this TCR beta chain was counted between two and nine times. Germline trimming cut 3 bases from V and 7 bases from J; bases unmatched to any gene: 5. The CDR3 is 14 amino acids. Germline CDR1 reads KGHSH; CDR2 reads LQKENI. The data derive from a study of shared clonotypes between healthy human individuals. Ten immunoSEQ deep assay plates were used by the authors to sequence unsorted PBMC DNA. Profiled with immunoSEQ multiplex PCR; TCRdb holds only in-frame clones, not every one. This sample has about 480,000 clones, with around 74% found just once. The sequencing input was PBMCs. This sequence was found in a woman in her forties in good health. Some clones in this sample may be carry-over from other donors' samples. The V call is TRBV18, the J call TRBJ2-1, with TRBD2 identical over 8 bases. The CDR3 protein is CASSPREGKNEQFF. The CDR3 nucleotides read TGTGCCAGCTCACCCCGGGAGGGTAAGAATGAGCAGTTCTTC.